This T cell receptor beta chain was documented in a study of cytomegalovirus exposure and HLA in healthy donors. General observations from the study: The later analysis indicated that the majority of CMV-associated TCR beta chains appeared HLA-restricted. Most TCR sequences proved rare, with some public TCRs found in many donors.

CDR3 length equals 15 residues. V lost 0 bases to trimming and J lost 3 bases, with 12 bases between them. Per germline, CDR1 SGHDT and CDR2 YYEEEE. Vbeta (60) and Jbeta (13) primers were used in the PCR. Profiling relied on immunoSEQ multiplex PCR, and the TCRdb table lists in-frame clones only, not all of them. There are 150,000 to 200,000 clones in the sample; more than 80% occur only once, and about 0.76% lies in the top ten. Worth noting for this clone: The antigen is unknown.

V is TRBV5-6 and J is TRBJ1-1; D remains unclear. This receptor was taken from a woman aged 18 to 35 in good health and CMV-seronegative. Sample: PBMCs. CDR3 amino acids: CASSLDAYLDTEAFF. In DNA form, the CDR3 reads TGTGCCAGCAGCTTGGACGCCTACCTGGACACTGAAGCTTTCTTT.